Listed here is a single T cell receptor (beta chain). The antigen remains undetermined. A second roughly 7 to 11 cycle PCR used barcoded and J-beta primers. MiXCR was run by TCRdb on the 5' RACE reads, yielding one entry per CDR3 protein. Of some 1.5 million distinct CDR3 sequences listed, approximately 39% are singletons. Peripheral blood was drawn, roughly 10 milliliters per donor. V lost 6 bases and J lost 0; bases outside the gene matches: 8. This CDR3 has 18 amino acids. The data derive from a study of blood T cells in healthy people across ages. Overall study results and limits: As age increased, TCR beta diversity per million T cells fell in a roughly linear fashion.

The V gene is TRBV12-3 or TRBV12-4, the J gene TRBJ2-6, with 10 bases lining up with TRBD1. This clonotype was sampled from a woman aged 18 to 35 in good health. The sample comprised blood. CDR3 sequence: CASRTDRGLYSGANVLTF. As DNA, the CDR3 is TGTGCCAGCAGAACTGACAGGGGGCTTTACTCTGGGGCCAACGTCCTGACTTTC.